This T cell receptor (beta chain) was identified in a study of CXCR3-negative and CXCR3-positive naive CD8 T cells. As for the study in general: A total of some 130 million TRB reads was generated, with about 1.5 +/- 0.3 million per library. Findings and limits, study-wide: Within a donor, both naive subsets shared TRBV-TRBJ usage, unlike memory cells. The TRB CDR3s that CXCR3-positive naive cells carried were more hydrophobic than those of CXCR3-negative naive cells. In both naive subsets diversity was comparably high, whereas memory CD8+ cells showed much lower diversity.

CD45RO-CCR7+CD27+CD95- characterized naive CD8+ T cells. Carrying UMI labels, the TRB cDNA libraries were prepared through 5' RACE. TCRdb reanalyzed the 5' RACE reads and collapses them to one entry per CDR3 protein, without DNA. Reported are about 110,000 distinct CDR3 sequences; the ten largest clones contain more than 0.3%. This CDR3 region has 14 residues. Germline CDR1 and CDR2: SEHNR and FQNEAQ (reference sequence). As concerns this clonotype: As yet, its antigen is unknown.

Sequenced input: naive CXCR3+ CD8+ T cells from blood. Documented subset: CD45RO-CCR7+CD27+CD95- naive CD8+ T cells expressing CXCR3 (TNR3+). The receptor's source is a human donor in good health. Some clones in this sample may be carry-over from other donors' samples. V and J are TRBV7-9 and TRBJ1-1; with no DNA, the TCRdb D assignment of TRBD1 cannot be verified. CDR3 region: CASSRPGTGNEAFF.